Detailed here is one TCR beta chain. V gave up 1 base and J gave up 4 bases, with 9 bases separating them. CDR1 and CDR2 (germline): MGHRA, YSYEKL. This CDR3 comprises 14 residues. These data belong to a study of CD8 T cells in Susac syndrome. It was with random hexamers that about 0.45 to 1 ug RNA was reverse transcribed. TCRdb ran MiXCR on the immunoSEQ multiplex PCR reads and lists one entry per CDR3 protein. Among 240,000 or so distinct CDR3 sequences listed, 90% to 96% were seen once. Sequenced: CD4+ T cells from PBMCs. This clonotype was obtained from a human donor with Susac syndrome. The chain combines TRBV4-1 with TRBJ2-3; no clear D. The CDR3 reads CASSQVAGADTQYF. In DNA, the CDR3 is TGCGCCAGCAGCCAAGTAGCAGGTGCAGATACGCAGTATTTT.